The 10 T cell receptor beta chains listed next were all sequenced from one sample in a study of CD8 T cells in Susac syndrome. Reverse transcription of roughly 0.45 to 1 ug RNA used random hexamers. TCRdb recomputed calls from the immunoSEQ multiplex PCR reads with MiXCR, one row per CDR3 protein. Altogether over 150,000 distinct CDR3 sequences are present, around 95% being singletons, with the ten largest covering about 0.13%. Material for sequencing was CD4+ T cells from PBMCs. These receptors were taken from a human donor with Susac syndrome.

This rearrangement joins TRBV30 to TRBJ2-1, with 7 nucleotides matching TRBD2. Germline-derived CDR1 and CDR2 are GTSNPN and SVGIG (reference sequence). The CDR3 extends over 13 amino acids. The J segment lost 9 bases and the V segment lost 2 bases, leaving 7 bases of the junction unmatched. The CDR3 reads CAWSTRGEGEQFF. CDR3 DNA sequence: TGTGCCTGGAGTACACGGGGGGAGGGTGAGCAGTTCTTC.

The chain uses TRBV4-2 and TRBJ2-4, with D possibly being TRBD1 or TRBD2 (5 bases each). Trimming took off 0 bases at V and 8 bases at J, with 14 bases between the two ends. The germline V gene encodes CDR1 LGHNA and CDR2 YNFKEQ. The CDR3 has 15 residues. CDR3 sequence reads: CASSQEGNRGDIQYF. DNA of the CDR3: TGTGCCAGCAGCCAAGAGGGGAACCGAGGGGACATTCAGTACTTC.

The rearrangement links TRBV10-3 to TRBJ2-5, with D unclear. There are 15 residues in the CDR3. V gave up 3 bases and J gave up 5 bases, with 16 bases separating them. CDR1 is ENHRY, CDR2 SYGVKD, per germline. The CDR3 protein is CAISDEQEPRETQYF. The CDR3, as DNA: TGTGCCATCAGTGATGAGCAGGAACCAAGGGAGACCCAGTACTTC.

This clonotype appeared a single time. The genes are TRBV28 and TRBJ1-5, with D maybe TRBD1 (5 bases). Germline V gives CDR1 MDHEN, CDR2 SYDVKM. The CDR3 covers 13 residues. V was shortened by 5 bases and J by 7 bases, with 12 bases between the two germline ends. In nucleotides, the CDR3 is TGTGCCAGCAGTGCAGGGTCAAGGCAGCCCCAGCATTTT. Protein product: CASSAGSRQPQHF.

This CDR3 reads CASSPRLGYEQYF. The DNA for the CDR3 is TGTGCCAGCAGCCCCCGACTAGGCTACGAGCAGTACTTC. V usage is TRBV14 and J usage is TRBJ2-7, with D maybe TRBD2 (6 bases). CDR1 SGHDN and CDR2 FVKESK come from the germline V gene. The germline V and J ends were trimmed by 4 bases and 3 bases, with 10 bases remaining between them. The CDR3 is 13 residues long.

CDR3 in DNA: TGCAGTGCTCCTTCTCCGACTAGCGGGGGGGCCGGAGAGCAGTACGTC. Its protein is CSAPSPTSGGAGEQYV. The chain couples TRBV20-1 to TRBJ2-7; 14 nucleotides align to TRBD2. The junction had 13 bases not matched to a gene; V was cut back by 5 bases and J by 7 bases. The CDR3 is 16 amino acids. Germline CDR1 DFQATT, CDR2 SNEGSKA (reference sequence).

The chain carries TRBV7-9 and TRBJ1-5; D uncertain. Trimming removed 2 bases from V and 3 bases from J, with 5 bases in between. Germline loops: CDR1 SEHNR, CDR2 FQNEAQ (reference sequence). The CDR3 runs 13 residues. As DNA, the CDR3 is TGTGCCAGCAGCTTACAGGTCAATCAGCCCCAGCATTTT. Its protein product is CASSLQVNQPQHF.

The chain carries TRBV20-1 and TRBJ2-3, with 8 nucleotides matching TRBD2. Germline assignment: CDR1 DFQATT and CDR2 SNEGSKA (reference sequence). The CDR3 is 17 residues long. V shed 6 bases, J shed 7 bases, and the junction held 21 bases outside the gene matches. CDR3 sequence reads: CSASPAGAPTGGYTQYF. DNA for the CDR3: TGCAGTGCCTCCCCAGCGGGGGCGCCAACGGGGGGCTATACGCAGTATTTT.

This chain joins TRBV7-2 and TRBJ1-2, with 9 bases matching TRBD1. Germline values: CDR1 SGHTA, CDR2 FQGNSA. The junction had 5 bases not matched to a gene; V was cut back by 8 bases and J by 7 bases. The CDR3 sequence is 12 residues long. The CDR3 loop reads CASAQGAFGYTF. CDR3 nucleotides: TGTGCCAGCGCACAGGGGGCCTTTGGCTACACCTTC.

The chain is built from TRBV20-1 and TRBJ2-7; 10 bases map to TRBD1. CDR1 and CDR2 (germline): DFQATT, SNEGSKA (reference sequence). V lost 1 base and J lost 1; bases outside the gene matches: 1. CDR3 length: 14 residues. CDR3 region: CSARGDRGSYEQYV. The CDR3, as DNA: TGCAGTGCTAGAGGGGACAGGGGATCCTACGAGCAGTACGTC.